What follows are 32 T cell receptor beta chains derived from one specimen sequenced in a study of identical twins. Using its own MiXCR run on the 5' RACE reads, TCRdb lists one record per CDR3 protein. There are 600,000 to 700,000 distinct CDR3 sequences in the sample; roughly 20% occur only once, and over 4% lies in the top ten. In addition, the sample was reused for a study of T cells expressing NK-cell markers.

The source material was PBMCs. These receptors were taken from a woman in her late teens or twenties in good health.

This chain links TRBV20-1 with TRBJ2-7; D is unclear. The CDR3 runs to 11 residues. The V and J ends lost 5 bases and 3 bases respectively, with 8 bases between them. Germline-derived CDR1 and CDR2 are DFQATT and SNEGSKA (reference sequence). CDR3 amino acids: CSARSHYEQYF. In nucleotides, the CDR3 is TGCAGTGCTCGGTCACACTACGAGCAGTACTTC.

This clonotype has a handful of counts. CDR3 residues: CSGSGTDNEQFF. Written as DNA, the CDR3 is TGCAGCGGATCCGGGACGGACAATGAGCAGTTCTTC. J is TRBJ2-1 and V is TRBV29-1; the D gene could be TRBD1 or TRBD2 (5 bases each). The CDR3 has 12 residues. Trimming left V 7 bases short and J 5 bases short, with 12 bases between. Looked up from germline, CDR1 is SQVTM and CDR2 is ANQGSEA.

In this sample, this clonotype turned up a few times. The chain is built from TRBV6-1 and TRBJ2-1; weak D call: TRBD2 (8 bases). This CDR3 has 16 residues. CDR1 MNHNS and CDR2 SASEGT come from the germline V gene. Trimming left V 6 bases short and J 4 bases short, with 19 bases between. CDR3: CASRKTGGDSYNEQFF. Here the CDR3 DNA reads TGTGCCAGCAGGAAGACGGGAGGGGACAGTTACAATGAGCAGTTCTTC.

This clonotype was recorded at least ten times. The chain joins TRBV20-1 to TRBJ1-5; D call uncertain. The CDR3 runs 13 residues. Germline assignment: CDR1 DFQATT and CDR2 SNEGSKA (reference sequence). V was clipped by 0 bases and J by 4 bases, with 7 bases between them. CDR3 in amino acids: CSAREGLNQPQHF. In DNA, the CDR3 is TGCAGTGCTAGAGAGGGCTTAAATCAGCCCCAGCATTTT.

This clonotype was picked up one time. This chain connects TRBV7-9 to TRBJ2-5; D is uncertain. The CDR3 runs to 13 residues. Germline CDR1 SEHNR, CDR2 FQNEAQ (reference sequence). The V and J ends lost 2 bases and 6 bases respectively, with 10 bases between them. The CDR3 loop reads CASSLSDLKTQYF. The CDR3, as DNA: TGTGCCAGCAGCTTATCGGACCTCAAGACCCAGTACTTC. The variable domain in full, completed from reference TRBV7-9 and TRBJ2-5, reads DTGVSQNPRHKITKRGQNVTFRCDPISEHNRLYWYRQTLGQGPEFLTYFQNEAQLEKSRLLSDRFSAERPKGSFSTLEIQRTEQGDSAMYLCASSLSDLKTQYFGPGTRLLVL.

This clonotype was found a few times. This chain joins TRBV18 and TRBJ2-2; no definite D call. Germline V lookup: CDR1 KGHSH, CDR2 LQKENI. The V end lost 0 bases, the J end lost 8 bases, and 10 bases lay between the germline ends. The CDR3 spans 14 residues. This CDR3 is CASSPPPGLGELFF. The CDR3 region has the DNA TGTGCCAGCTCACCACCCCCGGGCCTTGGGGAGCTGTTTTTT.

The chain links TRBV6-5 to TRBJ1-2; D remains ambiguous. Trimming left V 0 bases short and J 7 bases short, with 12 bases between. The CDR3 consists of 14 residues. Germline V gene data show CDR1 as MNHEY and CDR2 as SVGAGI. CDR3 sequence (DNA): TGTGCCAGCAGTTACTCGTCAAGTCTTTCTGGCTACACCTTC. Its protein product is CASSYSSSLSGYTF.

This clonotype was seen at least ten times. This sequence joins TRBV24-1 and TRBJ2-3; D gene ambiguous. Between the trimmed V and J ends, which lost 12 bases and 9 bases, there was a span of 18 bases. The CDR3 sequence is 12 residues long. Germline-derived CDR1 and CDR2 are KGHDR and SFDVKD. CDR3 residues: CASSDTGATQYF. DNA for the CDR3: TGTGCCTCGTCAGACACGGGCGCGACGCAGTATTTT.

This clonotype appeared many times. J is TRBJ2-7 and V is TRBV20-1; TRBD2 matches at 9 bases. With V trimmed by 5 bases and J by 2 bases, 7 bases remained unmatched. The CDR3 sequence is 14 residues long. Germline CDR1 is DFQATT and CDR2 is SNEGSKA (reference sequence). The CDR3 DNA sequence: TGCAGTGCTGTTCCGGGACTAGCAGCCTACGAGCAGTACTTC. Translation gives CSAVPGLAAYEQYF.

V and J are TRBV2 and TRBJ2-7; D is unresolved. The CDR3 consists of 14 residues. Germline V CDR1 and CDR2: SNHLY, FYNNEI. The V gene lost 7 bases and the J gene lost 6 bases, with 19 bases spanning the gap. In DNA, the CDR3 is TGTGCCAGCACTGCCAGTGGGGTGGTGGGCGAGCAGTACTTC. Translated, it gives CASTASGVVGEQYF.

V is TRBV3-1 and J is TRBJ1-1; 8 bases align to TRBD1. The CDR3 has 15 amino acids. The J segment lost 5 bases and the V segment lost 0 bases, leaving 5 bases of the junction unmatched. The germline V gene encodes CDR1 LGHDT and CDR2 YNNKEL (reference sequence). CDR3 coding DNA: TGTGCCAGCAGCCAAGATCCAGGGGGCTTAACTGAAGCTTTCTTT. Its translation: CASSQDPGGLTEAFF.

Only a few counts were recorded for this clonotype. The chain employs TRBV5-1 and TRBJ2-3; possibly TRBD1 for D (5 bases). Germline assignment: CDR1 SGHRS and CDR2 YFSETQ. This CDR3 contains 13 residues. Trimming left V 4 bases short and J 4 bases short, with 10 bases between. CDR3 residues: CASSRGFADTQYF. DNA for the CDR3: TGCGCCAGCAGCAGGGGATTCGCAGATACGCAGTATTTT. Complete variable domain (other parts from reference TRBV5-1 and TRBJ2-3): KAGVTQTPRYLIKTRGQQVTLSCSPISGHRSVSWYQQTPGQGLQFLFEYFSETQRNKGNFPGRFSGRQFSNSRSEMNVSTLELGDSALYLCASSRGFADTQYFGPGTRLTVL.

The chain has TRBV7-3 and TRBJ2-2; D is uncertain. In germline, CDR1 is SGHTA, CDR2 FQGTGA. Between the trimmed V and J ends, which lost 4 bases and 8 bases, there was a span of 11 bases. The CDR3 contains 13 residues. The CDR3 DNA sequence: TGTGCCAGCAGCTCAGCCCCACCTGGGGAGCTGTTTTTT. It is translated as CASSSAPPGELFF.

This clonotype was observed a handful of times. V is TRBV9 and J is TRBJ2-6, with D perhaps given as TRBD1 or TRBD2 (5 bases each). The CDR3 is 16 amino acids. Germline lookup yields CDR1 SGDLS and CDR2 YYNGEE. V gave up 3 bases and J gave up 4 bases, with 14 bases separating them. DNA for the CDR3: TGTGCCAGCAGCGCGGGGAACGAGGGGGGGGCCAACGTCCTGACTTTC. Translating it yields CASSAGNEGGANVLTF.

About this clonotype: A much larger clone is a single base away; this may be a read error. The V gene is TRBV3-1, the J gene TRBJ2-3; D is unclear. Germline CDR1 is LGHDT and CDR2 is YNNKEL (reference sequence). This CDR3 is built from 11 residues. The CDR3 reads CASSQIDTQFF. The CDR3 nucleotides read TGTGCCAGCAGCCAGATAGATACGCAGTTTTTT.

In its sample, this clonotype was seen a few times. This chain links TRBV10-2 with TRBJ2-5; 9 bases match TRBD2. The CDR3 totals 17 residues. In germline, CDR1 is WSHSY, CDR2 SAAADI. V was clipped by 0 bases and J by 7 bases; unmatched bases: 12. The CDR3 nucleotides read TGCGCCAGCAGTGAGTCGGACCCGGCGGGAGGGCGGGCGACCCAGTACTTC. Its translation is CASSESDPAGGRATQYF.

This clonotype was counted many times. V gene TRBV4-2 combines with J gene TRBJ1-1; D uncertain. The V gene lost 1 base and the J gene lost 7 bases, with 13 bases spanning the gap. Germline-derived CDR1 and CDR2 are LGHNA and YNFKEQ. CDR3 length equals 14 residues. This CDR3 is CASSQGSGWSEAFF. CDR3 nucleotides: TGTGCCAGCAGCCAAGGGTCTGGGTGGAGTGAAGCTTTCTTT.

This clonotype was counted a few times. The V gene is TRBV10-3, the J gene TRBJ2-1, with TRBD2 identical over 10 bases. V shed 0 bases and J 7 bases; nucleotides not matched to a gene: 9. The CDR3 loop spans 17 amino acids. CDR1 and CDR2 (germline): ENHRY, SYGVKD. CDR3 region: CAISESRLAGVGNEQFF. As DNA, the CDR3 is TGTGCCATCAGTGAGTCGAGGCTAGCGGGAGTAGGAAATGAGCAGTTCTTC.

The table lists this clonotype with a few counts. The chain employs TRBV5-1 and TRBJ2-7, with 9 bases that match TRBD1. Trimming took 4 bases from V and 5 from J; bases not matched to a gene: 10. Germline loops: CDR1 SGHRS, CDR2 YFSETQ. This CDR3 comprises 15 residues. CDR3: CASSTTGQGNHEQYF. DNA for the CDR3: TGCGCCAGCAGCACGACGGGACAGGGAAATCACGAGCAGTACTTC.

CDR3 in amino acids: CASNSGRSGNTIYF. In DNA form, the CDR3 reads TGTGCCAGCAATAGCGGGCGCTCTGGAAACACCATATATTTT. This chain joins TRBV12-3 or TRBV12-4 and TRBJ1-3; the D is unclear. The CDR3 is made up of 14 amino acids. The ends were cut back, 7 bases at V and 0 bases at J, with 10 bases in the middle.

On this clonotype: Germline and junction disagree at one end, which may indicate a read error. The V and J genes are TRBV20-1 and TRBJ2-7; TRBD1 is a possible D gene (6 bases). The CDR3 is made up of 13 amino acids. CDR1 is DFQATT, CDR2 SNEGSKA, per germline (reference sequence). The CDR3 coding sequence is TGCAGCGCTAATGGGGACAACTCCTACGAGCAGTACTTC. Protein sequence: CSANGDNSYEQYF.

The chain couples TRBV4-3 to TRBJ2-7; D may be TRBD1 (5 bases). The ends were cut back, 0 bases at V and 6 bases at J, with 15 bases in the middle. Germline V gene data show CDR1 as LGHNA and CDR2 as YSLEER. This CDR3 contains 15 residues. Here the CDR3 DNA reads TGCGCCAGCAGCCAAGAAGGGCAGGGTTCCCGCGAGCAGTACTTC. Translated: CASSQEGQGSREQYF.

The gene calls are TRBV7-6 and TRBJ2-1, with no clear D. V shed 2 bases and J shed 5 bases, with 7 bases lying between them. Germline V gene lookup returns CDR1 SGHVS and CDR2 FNYEAQ. The CDR3 totals 13 residues. Here the CDR3 reads CASSLRRNNEQFF. The DNA of the CDR3 is TGTGCCAGCAGCTTACGCAGAAACAATGAGCAGTTCTTC.

Only a few counts were recorded for this clonotype. The gene calls are TRBV21-1 and TRBJ2-7. TRBV21-1 is described as a pseudogene. This CDR3 is 13 amino acids long. CDR3 sequence (DNA): TGTGCCAGCAGCAAAGTCGTCTTTATCGAGCAGTACTTC. Translation gives CASSKVVFIEQYF.

The V gene is TRBV12-3 or TRBV12-4, the J gene TRBJ2-7; D is uncertain. There are 13 residues in the CDR3. V lost 5 bases and J 3 bases, leaving 11 bases between the germline ends. Here the CDR3 DNA reads TGTGCCAGCAGTCGGACGGCCTACTACGAGCAGTACTTC. Residues: CASSRTAYYEQYF.

On this clonotype: Germline and junction disagree at one end, which may indicate a read error. CDR3 in DNA: TGCAGTGCTAGGGACATCTACAAGCAGTACTTC. It is translated as CSARDIYKQYF. This chain links TRBV20-1 with TRBJ2-7; possible D gene TRBD1, 5 bases. CDR1 DFQATT and CDR2 SNEGSKA come from the germline V gene (reference sequence). CDR3 length equals 11 residues.

This clonotype was detected many times. V is TRBV6-1 and J is TRBJ1-4, with TRBD1 as a possible D gene (5 bases). Trimming cost V 6 bases and J 8 bases, with 16 bases left between them. Looked up from germline, CDR1 is MNHNS and CDR2 is SASEGT. This CDR3 is 14 amino acids long. CDR3 nucleotides: TGTGCCAGCAGCCCGGTGACAGCGCGAGAAAAACTGTTTTTT. This codes for CASSPVTAREKLFF.

This clonotype was observed a few times. This may be a read error: a much more frequent sequence differs by one nucleotide. The V call is TRBV7-2, the J call TRBJ1-1; the D is unclear. Between the trimmed V and J ends, which lost 1 base and 3 bases, there was a span of 3 bases. Germline CDR1 is SGHTA and CDR2 is FQGNSA. This CDR3 contains 12 residues. The chain's CDR3 is CASSLEYTEAFF. The CDR3, as DNA: TGTGCCAGCAGCTTAGAGTACACTGAAGCTTTCTTT.

The chain is built from TRBV12-3 or TRBV12-4 and TRBJ2-6; maybe TRBD2 (6 bases). This CDR3 comprises 19 residues. V lost 11 bases, J lost 0 bases, and 26 bases lay in between. CDR3 residues: CACTLRMRGLSSGANVLTF. In DNA, the CDR3 is TGTGCCTGCACCCTTAGGATGAGGGGACTTAGCTCTGGGGCCAACGTCCTGACTTTC.

This clonotype was picked up a small number of times. V is TRBV13 and J is TRBJ2-7, with 7 bases aligning to TRBD1. The CDR3 has 14 amino acids. V lost 5 bases to trimming and J lost 3 bases; unmatched junction nucleotides: 7. Germline V gene lookup returns CDR1 PRHDT and CDR2 FYEKMQ (reference sequence). CDR3 DNA sequence: TGTGCCAGCAGCAGAGGACAGGTAGGCTACGAGCAGTACTTC. Amino acids: CASSRGQVGYEQYF.

The genes are TRBV19 and TRBJ1-5; tentative D call: TRBD1 (6 bases). Germline V gives CDR1 LNHDA, CDR2 SQIVND (reference sequence). Trimming cost V 6 bases and J 5 bases, with 17 bases left between them. This CDR3 has 15 residues. The CDR3 sequence: CASSYYGGADQPQHF. The CDR3 DNA reads TGTGCCAGTAGCTATTACGGGGGGGCTGATCAGCCCCAGCATTTT. The complete variable domain, with remaining parts taken from reference TRBV19 and TRBJ1-5, reads DGGITQSPKYLFRKEGQNVTLSCEQNLNHDAMYWYRQDPGQGLRLIYYSQIVNDFQKGDIAEGYSVSREKKESFPLTVTSAQKNPTAFYLCASSYYGGADQPQHFGDGTRLSIL.

This chain connects TRBV5-1 to TRBJ1-2; D perhaps matches TRBD1 (5 bases). The CDR3 runs 13 residues. Trimming removed 4 bases from V and 8 bases from J, with 15 bases in between. CDR1 is SGHRS, CDR2 YFSETQ, per germline. DNA for the CDR3: TGCGCCAGCAGCGTGCGGGGGGAAGGCGGCTACACCTTC. Encoded protein: CASSVRGEGGYTF.